These 9 T cell receptor beta chains came from one sample sequenced in a study of blood T cell repertoires in COVID-19. Profiling relied on immunoSEQ multiplex PCR, and the TCRdb table lists in-frame clones only, not all of them. The table includes roughly 450,000 clones, less than 95% detected once. The specimen sequenced was PBMCs or T cells enriched from blood (not recorded which). Receptor source: a man aged 18 to 29 who had recovered from COVID-19.

The chain employs TRBV12-5 and TRBJ1-2; D might be TRBD1 (5 bases). The CDR3 sequence is 14 residues long. V was cut by 4 bases and J by 7 bases, with 16 bases left in between. The germline CDR1 and CDR2 sequences are LGHNT and FRNRAP. The DNA for the CDR3 is TGTGCTAGTGGTTCGGGGGGAGAGGGTTCTGGCTACACCTTC. Translating gives CASGSGGEGSGYTF.

The chain links TRBV3-1 (or the pseudogene TRBV3-2) to TRBJ1-3; 7 bases fit TRBD1. CDR1 is LGHDT, CDR2 YNNKEL, per germline (reference sequence). Trimming took 1 base from V and 2 from J; bases not matched to a gene: 8. The CDR3 runs to 17 residues. CDR3 DNA sequence: TGTGCCAGCAGCCAAGCCACACGGGACAGACCTGGAAACACCATATATTTT. Its protein is CASSQATRDRPGNTIYF.

The rearrangement joins TRBV2 to TRBJ1-1, with D possibly matching TRBD1 (6 bases). The CDR3 covers 14 residues. Trimming left V 6 bases short and J 0 bases short, with 11 bases between. Germline V gives CDR1 SNHLY, CDR2 FYNNEI. Here the CDR3 reads CASRLRGLNTEAFF. In nucleotides, the CDR3 is TGTGCCAGCAGACTCAGGGGTCTGAACACTGAAGCTTTCTTT.

This chain joins TRBV28 and TRBJ2-7, with TRBD1 matching 12 bases. CDR1 and CDR2 from the germline V gene are MDHEN and SYDVKM. The V gene end was trimmed by 4 bases and the J gene end by 1 base; junction bases not matched to a gene: 8. The CDR3 sequence is 17 residues long. CDR3 sequence reads: CASSYYGTGGASYEQYF. Here the CDR3 DNA reads TGTGCCAGCAGTTACTACGGGACAGGGGGCGCGTCCTACGAGCAGTACTTC.

This clone appeared a single time. The chain employs TRBV30 and TRBJ1-2, with D perhaps matching TRBD1 (5 bases). The germline V and J ends were trimmed by 0 bases and 4 bases, with 15 bases remaining between them. This CDR3 region has 15 residues. Per germline, CDR1 GTSNPN and CDR2 SVGIG (reference sequence). The CDR3 DNA is TGTGCCTGGAGTGTAGGGGTAGGGGCCGGCTATGGCTACACCTTC. This sequence encodes CAWSVGVGAGYGYTF.

V is TRBV10-3 and J is TRBJ2-7; 8 nucleotides align to TRBD2. This CDR3 spans 15 amino acids. V was clipped by 5 bases and J by 0 bases; unmatched bases: 6. Germline V CDR1 and CDR2: ENHRY, SYGVKD. The CDR3 loop is CAISTVAGPSYEQYF. The CDR3 DNA is TGTGCCATCAGTACTGTAGCGGGGCCCTCCTACGAGCAGTACTTC.

The V gene is TRBV3-1 (or the pseudogene TRBV3-2), the J gene TRBJ2-7; D is perhaps TRBD1 (6 bases). The V gene's germline CDR1 is LGHDT and CDR2 YNNKEL (reference sequence). V was clipped by 3 bases and J by 7 bases, with 13 bases between them. The CDR3 is made up of 13 amino acids. Here the CDR3 reads CASSQGHTKEQYF. In DNA form, the CDR3 reads TGTGCCAGCAGCCAGGGACATACTAAGGAGCAGTACTTC.

The rearrangement joins TRBV2 to TRBJ2-7; weak D call: TRBD2 (6 bases). CDR1 is SNHLY and CDR2 is FYNNEI in the germline V gene. The CDR3 loop spans 16 amino acids. V was clipped by 2 bases and J by 3 bases, with 17 bases between them. CDR3 protein: CASSELLGVEGYEQYF. The DNA of the CDR3 is TGTGCCAGCAGTGAACTTCTGGGCGTGGAGGGCTACGAGCAGTACTTC.

The rearrangement links TRBV6-5 to TRBJ1-1, with a tentative D call TRBD1 (5 bases). The V end lost 0 bases, the J end lost 1 base, and 9 bases lay between the germline ends. CDR1 is MNHEY and CDR2 is SVGAGI in the germline V gene. The CDR3 consists of 15 residues. CDR3 protein: CASSYSAQGNTEAFF. The CDR3, as DNA: TGTGCCAGCAGTTACTCCGCCCAGGGGAACACTGAAGCTTTCTTT.